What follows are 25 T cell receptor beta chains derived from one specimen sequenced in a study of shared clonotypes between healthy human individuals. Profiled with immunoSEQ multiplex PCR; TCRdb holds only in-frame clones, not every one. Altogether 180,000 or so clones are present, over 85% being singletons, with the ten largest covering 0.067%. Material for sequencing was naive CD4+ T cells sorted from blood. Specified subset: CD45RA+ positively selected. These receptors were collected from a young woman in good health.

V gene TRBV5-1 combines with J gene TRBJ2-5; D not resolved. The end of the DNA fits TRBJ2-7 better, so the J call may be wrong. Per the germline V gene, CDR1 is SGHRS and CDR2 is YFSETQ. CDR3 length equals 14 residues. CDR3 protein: CASSFRPGSYEQYF. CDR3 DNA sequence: TGCGCCAGCAGCTTCCGGCCAGGCTCCTACGAGCAGTACTTC.

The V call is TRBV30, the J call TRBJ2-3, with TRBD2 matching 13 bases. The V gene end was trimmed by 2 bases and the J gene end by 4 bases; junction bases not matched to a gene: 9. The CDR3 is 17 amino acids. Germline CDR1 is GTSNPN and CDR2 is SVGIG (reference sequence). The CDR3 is CAWSIPRGLAGADTQYF. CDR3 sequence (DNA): TGTGCCTGGAGTATCCCTCGAGGACTAGCGGGAGCAGATACGCAGTATTTT.

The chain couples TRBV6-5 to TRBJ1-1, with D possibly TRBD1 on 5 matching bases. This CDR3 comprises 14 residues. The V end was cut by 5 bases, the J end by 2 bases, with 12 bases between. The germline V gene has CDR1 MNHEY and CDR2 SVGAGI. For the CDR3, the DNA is TGTGCCAGCAGTCTTCCGGGGACCAACACTGAAGCTTTCTTT. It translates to CASSLPGTNTEAFF.

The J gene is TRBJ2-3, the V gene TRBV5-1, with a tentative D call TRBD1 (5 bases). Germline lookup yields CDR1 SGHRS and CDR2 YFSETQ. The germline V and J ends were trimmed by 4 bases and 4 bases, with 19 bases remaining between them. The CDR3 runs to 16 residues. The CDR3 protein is CASSLTSGPYADTQYF. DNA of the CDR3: TGCGCCAGCAGCCTGACTTCAGGGCCTTACGCAGATACGCAGTATTTT. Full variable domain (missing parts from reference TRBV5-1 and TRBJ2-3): KAGVTQTPRYLIKTRGQQVTLSCSPISGHRSVSWYQQTPGQGLQFLFEYFSETQRNKGNFPGRFSGRQFSNSRSEMNVSTLELGDSALYLCASSLTSGPYADTQYFGPGTRLTVL.

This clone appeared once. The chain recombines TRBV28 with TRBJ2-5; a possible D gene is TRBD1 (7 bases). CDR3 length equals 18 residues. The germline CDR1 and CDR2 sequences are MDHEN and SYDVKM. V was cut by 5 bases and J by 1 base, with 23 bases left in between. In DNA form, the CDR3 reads TGTGCCAGCAGTCTACATCTCGGGGGACAGTATATCCAAGAGACCCAGTACTTC. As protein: CASSLHLGGQYIQETQYF. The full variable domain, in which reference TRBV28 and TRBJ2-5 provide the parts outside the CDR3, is DVKVTQSSRYLVKRTGEKVFLECVQDMDHENMFWYRQDPGLGLRLIYFSYDVKMKEKGDIPEGYSVSREKKERFSLILESASTNQTSMYLCASSLHLGGQYIQETQYFGPGTRLLVL.

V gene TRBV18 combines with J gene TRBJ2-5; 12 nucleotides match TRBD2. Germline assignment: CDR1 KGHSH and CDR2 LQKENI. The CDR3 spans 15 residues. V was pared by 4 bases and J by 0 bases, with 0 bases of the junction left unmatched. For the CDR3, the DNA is TGTGCCAGCTCACGACTAGCGGGGGACCAAGAGACCCAGTACTTC. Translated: CASSRLAGDQETQYF.

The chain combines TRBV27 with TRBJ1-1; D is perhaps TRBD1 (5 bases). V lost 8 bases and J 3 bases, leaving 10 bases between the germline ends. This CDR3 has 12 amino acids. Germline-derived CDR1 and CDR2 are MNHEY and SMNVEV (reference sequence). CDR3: CASRGEYTEAFF. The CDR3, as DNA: TGTGCCAGCCGGGGGGAGTACACTGAAGCTTTCTTT.

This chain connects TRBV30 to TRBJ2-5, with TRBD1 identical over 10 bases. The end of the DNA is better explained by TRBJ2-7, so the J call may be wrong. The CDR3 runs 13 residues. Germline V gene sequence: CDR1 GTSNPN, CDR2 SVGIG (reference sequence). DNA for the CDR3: TGTGCATGGGCGGGACAGGGGTCTCTCGAGCAGTACTTC. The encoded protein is CAWAGQGSLEQYF.

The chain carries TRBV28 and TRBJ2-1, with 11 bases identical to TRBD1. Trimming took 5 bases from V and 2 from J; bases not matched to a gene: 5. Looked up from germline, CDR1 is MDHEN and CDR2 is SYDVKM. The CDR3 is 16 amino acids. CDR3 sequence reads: CASSTGTGGAYNEQFF. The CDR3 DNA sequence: TGTGCCAGCAGTACGGGGACAGGGGGAGCCTACAATGAGCAGTTCTTC.

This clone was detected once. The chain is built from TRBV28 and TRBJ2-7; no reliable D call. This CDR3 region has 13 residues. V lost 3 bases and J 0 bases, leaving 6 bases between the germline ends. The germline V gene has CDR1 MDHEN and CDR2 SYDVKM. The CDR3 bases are TGTGCCAGCAGTTTTCCCCACTCCTACGAGCAGTACTTC. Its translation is CASSFPHSYEQYF.

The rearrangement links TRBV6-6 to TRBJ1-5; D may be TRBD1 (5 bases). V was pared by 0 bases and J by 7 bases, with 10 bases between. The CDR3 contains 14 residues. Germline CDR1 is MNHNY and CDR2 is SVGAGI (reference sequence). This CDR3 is CASSYSQGGQPQHF. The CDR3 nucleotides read TGTGCCAGCAGTTACTCCCAGGGCGGACAGCCCCAGCATTTT.

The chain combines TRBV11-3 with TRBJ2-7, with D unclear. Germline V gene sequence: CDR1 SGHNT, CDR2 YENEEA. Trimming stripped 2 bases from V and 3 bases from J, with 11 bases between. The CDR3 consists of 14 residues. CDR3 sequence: CASSLWAGSYEQYF. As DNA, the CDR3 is TGTGCCAGCAGCTTATGGGCTGGAAGCTACGAGCAGTACTTC.

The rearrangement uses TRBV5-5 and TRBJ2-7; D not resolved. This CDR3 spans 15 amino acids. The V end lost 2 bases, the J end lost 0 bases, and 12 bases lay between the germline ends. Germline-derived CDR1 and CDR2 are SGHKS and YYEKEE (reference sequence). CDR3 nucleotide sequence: TGTGCCAGCAGCTTTTCTGTGCTTCGCTCCTACGAGCAGTACTTC. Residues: CASSFSVLRSYEQYF.

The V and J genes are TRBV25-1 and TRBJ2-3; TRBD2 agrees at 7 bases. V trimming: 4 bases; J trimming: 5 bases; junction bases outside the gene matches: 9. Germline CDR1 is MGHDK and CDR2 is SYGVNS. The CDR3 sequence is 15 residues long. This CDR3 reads CASSVSLARQDTQYF. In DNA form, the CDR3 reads TGTGCCAGCAGTGTATCACTAGCGAGACAAGATACGCAGTATTTT.

CDR3: CASSRERDRGHAEAFF. For the CDR3, the DNA is TGTGCCAGCAGCCGAGAACGCGACAGGGGGCATGCTGAAGCTTTCTTT. The V call is TRBV11-2, the J call TRBJ1-1; 10 bases are a match to TRBD1. J lost 6 bases, V lost 5 bases, and 12 bases had no gene match. The CDR3 has 16 amino acids. From germline, CDR1 is SGHAT and CDR2 FQNNGV. Based on the CDR3 plus reference TRBV11-2 and TRBJ1-1, the full variable domain is EAGVAQSPRYKIIEKRQSVAFWCNPISGHATLYWYQQILGQGPKLLIQFQNNGVVDDSQLPKDRFSAERLKGVDSTLKIQPAKLEDSAVYLCASSRERDRGHAEAFFGQGTRLTVV.

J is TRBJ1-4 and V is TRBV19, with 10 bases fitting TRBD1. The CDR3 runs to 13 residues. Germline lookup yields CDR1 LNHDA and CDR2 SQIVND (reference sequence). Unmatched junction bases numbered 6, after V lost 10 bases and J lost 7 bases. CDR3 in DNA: TGTGCCACCAGAGACAGGGGGCGTGAAAAACTGTTTTTT. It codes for CATRDRGREKLFF. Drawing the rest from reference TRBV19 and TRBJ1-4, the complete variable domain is DGGITQSPKYLFRKEGQNVTLSCEQNLNHDAMYWYRQDPGQGLRLIYYSQIVNDFQKGDIAEGYSVSREKKESFPLTVTSAQKNPTAFYLCATRDRGREKLFFGSGTQLSVL.

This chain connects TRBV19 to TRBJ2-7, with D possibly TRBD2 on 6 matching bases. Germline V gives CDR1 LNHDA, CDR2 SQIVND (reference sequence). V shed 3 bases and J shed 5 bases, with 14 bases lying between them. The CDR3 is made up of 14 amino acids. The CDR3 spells CASSIGLARDEQYF. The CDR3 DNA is TGTGCCAGTAGTATCGGGCTAGCGCGCGACGAGCAGTACTTC.

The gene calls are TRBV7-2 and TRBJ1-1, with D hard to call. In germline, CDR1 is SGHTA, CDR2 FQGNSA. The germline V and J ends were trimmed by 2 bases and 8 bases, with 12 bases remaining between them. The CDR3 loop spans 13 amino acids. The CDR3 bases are TGTGCCAGCAGCTTACGTTCGGCGTCAGAAGCTTTCTTT. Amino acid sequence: CASSLRSASEAFF.

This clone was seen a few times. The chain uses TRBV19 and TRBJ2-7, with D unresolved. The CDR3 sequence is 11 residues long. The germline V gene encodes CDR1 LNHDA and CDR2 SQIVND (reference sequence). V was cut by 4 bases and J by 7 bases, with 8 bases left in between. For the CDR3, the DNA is TGTGCCAGTAGTAAAGGGTGGGAGCAGTACTTC. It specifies CASSKGWEQYF.

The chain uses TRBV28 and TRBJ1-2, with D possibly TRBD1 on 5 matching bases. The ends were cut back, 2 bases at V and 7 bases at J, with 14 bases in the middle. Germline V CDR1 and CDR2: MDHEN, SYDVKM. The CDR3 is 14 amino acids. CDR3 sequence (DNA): TGTGCCAGCAGTTTAACAGACAGTCTCCTTGGCTACACCTTC. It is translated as CASSLTDSLLGYTF.

This chain's CDR3 is CASSLNQGSTDTQYF. The CDR3 region has the DNA TGCGCCAGCAGCTTGAATCAGGGGAGCACAGATACGCAGTATTTT. The gene calls are TRBV5-1 and TRBJ2-3; D is perhaps TRBD1 (6 bases). There are 15 residues in the CDR3. CDR1 and CDR2 from the germline V gene are SGHRS and YFSETQ. The germline V and J ends were trimmed by 1 base and 0 bases, with 9 bases remaining between them.

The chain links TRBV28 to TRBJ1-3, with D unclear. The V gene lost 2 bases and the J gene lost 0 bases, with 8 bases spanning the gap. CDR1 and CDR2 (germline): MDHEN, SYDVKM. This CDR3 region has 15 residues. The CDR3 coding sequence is TGTGCCAGCAGTTTACTAAGAAGCTCTGGAAACACCATATATTTT. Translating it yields CASSLLRSSGNTIYF.

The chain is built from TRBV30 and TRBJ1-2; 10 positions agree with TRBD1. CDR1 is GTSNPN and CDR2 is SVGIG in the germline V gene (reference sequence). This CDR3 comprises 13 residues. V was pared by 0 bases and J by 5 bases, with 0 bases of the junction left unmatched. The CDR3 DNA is TGTGCCTGGAGTGTGGACAGGGGGTATGGCTACACCTTC. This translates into CAWSVDRGYGYTF.

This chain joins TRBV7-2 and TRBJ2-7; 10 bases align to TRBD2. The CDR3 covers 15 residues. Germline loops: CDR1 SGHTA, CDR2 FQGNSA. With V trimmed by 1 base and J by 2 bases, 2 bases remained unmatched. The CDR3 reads CASSLGLAGPYEQYF. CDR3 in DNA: TGTGCCAGCAGCTTAGGACTAGCGGGCCCCTACGAGCAGTACTTC.

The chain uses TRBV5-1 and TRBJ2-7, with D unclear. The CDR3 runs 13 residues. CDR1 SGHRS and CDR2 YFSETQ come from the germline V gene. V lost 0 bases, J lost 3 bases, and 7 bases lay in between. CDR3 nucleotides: TGCGCCAGCAGCTTGGGACAACTCTACGAGCAGTACTTC. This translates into CASSLGQLYEQYF.